This T cell receptor (beta chain) came from a study of T cells in Graves' hyperthyroidism and ophthalmopathy. What was amplified from RNA transcripts were TCR beta CDR3 regions. Initially, a first-round RT-PCR of the TCR CDR3 employed the HTBI primer set. Each CDR3 protein gets one entry after TCRdb re-called the multiplex PCR reads with MiXCR. The sample holds around 300,000 distinct CDR3 sequences, roughly 13% seen once. The CDR3 consists of 15 residues. After removal of 5 bases from V and 4 bases from J, the junction contained 10 bases not matched to a gene. The germline V gene has CDR1 SEHNR and CDR2 FQNEAQ (reference sequence). A few counts support this clonotype.

Sequences were obtained from blood. V gene TRBV7-9 combines with J gene TRBJ1-2; 7 bases line up with TRBD1. This receptor was identified in a woman in her thirties or forties with Graves' hyperthyroidism. The CDR3 loop is CASSRDSAASYGYTF. CDR3 coding DNA: TGTGCCAGCAGCCGGGACAGCGCGGCTTCCTATGGCTACACCTTC.